This T cell receptor beta chain was captured in a study of shared clonotypes between healthy human individuals. The authors loaded 200 ng DNA, around 30,000 T cell genomes, into sorted-subset replicate PCRs. The data were produced by immunoSEQ multiplex PCR, yet TCRdb's version contains in-frame clones alone and is incomplete. This repertoire shows roughly 2.1 million clones, approximately 94% found once; its top ten account for about 1.5%. Naive CD8 cells lacked CD45RO, underwent positive selection for CCR7 and left out terminally differentiated effector memory CD45RA+ cells. The CDR3 is made up of 15 amino acids. Germline V gene data show CDR1 as MNHNY and CDR2 as SVGAGI (reference sequence). Trimming left V 0 bases short and J 2 bases short, with 9 bases between.

The source of this sequence is a man aged 18 to 29 in good health. Some clones in this sample may be carry-over from other donors' samples. V gene TRBV6-6 combines with J gene TRBJ2-3; no definite D call. The sequenced sample was naive CD8+ T cells from PBMCs. This CDR3 reads CASSYSWDYTDTQYF. In DNA form, the CDR3 reads TGTGCCAGCAGTTACTCGTGGGATTACACAGATACGCAGTATTTT.